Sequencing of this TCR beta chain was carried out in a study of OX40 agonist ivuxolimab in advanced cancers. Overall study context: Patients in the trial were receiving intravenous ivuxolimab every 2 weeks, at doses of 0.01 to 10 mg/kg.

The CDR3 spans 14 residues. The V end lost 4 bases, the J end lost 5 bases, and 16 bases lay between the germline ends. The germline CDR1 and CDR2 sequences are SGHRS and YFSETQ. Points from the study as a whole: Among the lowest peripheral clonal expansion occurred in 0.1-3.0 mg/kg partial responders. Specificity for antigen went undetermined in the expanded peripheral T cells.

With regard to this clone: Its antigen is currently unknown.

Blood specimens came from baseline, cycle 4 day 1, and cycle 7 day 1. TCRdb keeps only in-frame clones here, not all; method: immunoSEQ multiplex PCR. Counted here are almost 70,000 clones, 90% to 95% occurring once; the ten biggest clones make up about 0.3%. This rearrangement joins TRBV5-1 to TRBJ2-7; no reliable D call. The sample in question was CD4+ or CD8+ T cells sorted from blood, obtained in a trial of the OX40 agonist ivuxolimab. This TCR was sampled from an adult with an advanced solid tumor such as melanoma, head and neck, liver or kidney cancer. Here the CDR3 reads CASSPVPGTHEQYF. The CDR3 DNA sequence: TGCGCCAGCAGCCCGGTGCCGGGTACCCACGAGCAGTACTTC.